The 7 T cell receptor beta chains given below trace back to one sample, sequenced in a study of blood T cell repertoires in COVID-19. Sequencing was performed with immunoSEQ multiplex PCR; in TCRdb, only in-frame clones are kept and a portion is missing. The sample contains fewer than 200,000 clones, around nine tenths of which appear only once. The specimen sequenced was peripheral blood. These receptors all stem from a woman younger than 35 who had recovered from COVID-19.

The chain couples TRBV9 to TRBJ1-4; no definite D call. V was trimmed by 3 bases and J by 5 bases, leaving 14 bases between them. Germline assignment: CDR1 SGDLS and CDR2 YYNGEE. The CDR3 sequence is 15 residues long. CDR3 in DNA: TGTGCCAGCAGCGAAGGAACGGGGTTGAATGAAAAACTGTTTTTT. This codes for CASSEGTGLNEKLFF.

The rearrangement joins TRBV13 to TRBJ2-3, with D maybe TRBD2 (5 bases). The CDR3 has 12 amino acids. V gave up 5 bases and J gave up 10 bases, with 13 bases separating them. Germline V CDR1 and CDR2: PRHDT, FYEKMQ (reference sequence). This CDR3 is CASSPGGRSQYF. The CDR3 DNA sequence: TGTGCCAGCAGCCCCGGCGGGCGATCGCAGTATTTT.

The genes are TRBV25-1 and TRBJ2-7; the match to TRBD2 covers 7 bases. Germline CDR1 and CDR2: MGHDK and SYGVNS. The CDR3 extends over 14 amino acids. The J segment lost 6 bases and the V segment lost 1 base, leaving 6 bases of the junction unmatched. The CDR3: CASSESGGSGEQYV. The CDR3, as DNA: TGTGCCAGCAGTGAATCCGGGGGGTCGGGCGAGCAGTACGTC.

The chain uses TRBV12-3 or TRBV12-4 and TRBJ2-3; D ambiguous. The CDR3 has 11 amino acids. The ends were cut back, 8 bases at V and 1 base at J, with 4 bases in the middle. The DNA of the CDR3 is TGTGCCAGCCTCGGCACAGATACGCAGTATTTT. It specifies CASLGTDTQYF.

V usage is TRBV19 and J usage is TRBJ2-3; possible D gene TRBD2, 7 bases. The CDR3 length is 15 residues. Germline-derived CDR1 and CDR2 are LNHDA and SQIVND (reference sequence). V lost 1 base, J lost 6 bases, and 14 bases lay in between. The CDR3 sequence: CASSIGGGSADTQYF. The DNA of the CDR3 is TGTGCCAGTAGTATAGGCGGGGGCTCCGCGGATACGCAGTATTTT.

The chain employs TRBV5-6 and TRBJ2-5; the D gene is possibly TRBD2 (5 bases). V was trimmed by 2 bases and J by 4 bases, leaving 12 bases between them. This CDR3 spans 14 amino acids. Germline CDR1 and CDR2: SGHDT and YYEEEE. The CDR3 is CASSFERGRETQYF. CDR3 nucleotide sequence: TGTGCCAGCAGCTTCGAACGGGGTCGAGAGACCCAGTACTTC.

V usage is TRBV5-4 and J usage is TRBJ2-7; the match to TRBD2 covers 13 bases. Per the germline V gene, CDR1 is SGHNT and CDR2 is YYREEE (reference sequence). CDR3 size: 16 residues. With V trimmed by 4 bases and J by 2 bases, 6 bases remained unmatched. CDR3 DNA: TGTGCCAGCAGCCCGACGGGACTAGCGGGGCCCTACGAGCAGTACTTC. Translating it yields CASSPTGLAGPYEQYF.